This T cell receptor (beta chain) was retrieved from a study of shared T cell receptors in the human thymus (dated by TCRdb to the early 2020s). About the study as a whole: The study examined how the human thymus generates shared, self-reactive T-cell receptor alpha chains.

Its CDR3 holds 16 amino acids, cysteine through phenylalanine. Only CDR3 DNA remains: 48 bases, in frame from the first base. Unmatched junction bases come to 9, with V trimmed by 3 bases and J by 8 bases. As encoded in the germline V gene, CDR1 is MDHEN while CDR2 is SYDVKM. Library generation was performed with the immunoSEQ multiplex PCR assay. TCRdb provides this immuneACCESS table in a form limited to in-frame rearrangements. Some clones are lacking; in checked studies, under half of them reflect an unresolved V gene, and why the rest are absent is not known. This sample is represented by approximately 730,000 clones; 70% to 90% of them were singletons. The ten largest account for under 0.012% of the sample. Only one count was recorded for this clone. Which antigen it targets is not known. Qualities for individual bases were not recorded, and no much larger clone is one base off. This sample was also put to use in a study of human thymus T cells. Looking at the second paper: In Finland, the donors were immunologically healthy infants who were having open corrective cardiac surgery for congenital heart defects. Thymus tissue was obtained as surgical resects removed during corrective cardiac surgery. Both the thymic and the peripheral blood repertoires appeared to show biased V and J gene segment usage. According to the related research, thymic TCR repertoires were highly overlapping among unrelated individuals. TCR alpha and beta repertoires from about 8 infant thymus samples and a few related peripheral blood samples were characterized in the study. Donor ages ranging from 7 to 244 days were recorded, and 5 or 6 male and a couple of female infants were included in the cohort. Thymocytes were mechanically released from the tissue and were stored as pellets of roughly 9.5-34 million cells at -70 degrees C. A QIAsymphony instrument was used to extract genomic DNA from frozen cell pellets. The immunoSEQ multiplex PCR assay was used to amplify the TCRB and TCRAD loci from a standardized amount of quality-controlled genomic DNA. The amplicons covered the V(D)J region and were long enough to include the CDR3 and to identify the V and J genes. The commercial immunoSEQ service was used to sequence amplicons on an Illumina platform. Primer bias and sequencing errors were corrected as previously described, and TCRAD and TCRB were defined on the basis of the IMGT database. The repertoires were analysed using immunoSEQ Analyzer 3.0 and VDJTools for basic statistics, V/J segment usage, diversity estimates, rarefaction and pairwise overlap. Diversity was estimated with Chao1, ChaoE, Efron-Thisted, Shannon and inverse Simpson indices, and also on datasets down-sampled to the smallest sample. Repertoire overlap was assessed by strict matching of CDR3 nucleotide sequence, V gene and J gene, and clustering was done by Jaccard-based multidimensional scaling. On average, around 780,000 unique TCRB clonotypes were obtained from thymus samples, compared with approximately 80,000 from blood samples.

This clonotype originated in a girl under three years old with a congenital heart defect. Donor details come from another sample of the same person, matched by shared clones. The specimen was thymocytes. This sequence uses TRBV28 and TRBJ1-4; the junction holds 10 bases that match TRBD1. The nucleotide sequence reads as follows: TGTGCCAGCAGTTTCTCGACAGGGGGCATGGAGGAAAAACTGTTTTTT. Its translation is CASSFSTGGMEEKLFF.